These T cell receptor beta chains were read from a single sample in a study of identical twins. TCRdb ran MiXCR on the 5' RACE reads and lists one entry per CDR3 protein. Of roughly 500,000 distinct CDR3 sequences detected, 20% to 25% appear once; the ten largest clones hold about 0.91%. This sample also belongs to another study, concerning T cells expressing NK-cell markers.

The sequenced sample consisted of CD4+ T cells sorted from blood. The receptors shown here come from a woman between 18 and 29 years old in good health. CDR3s include the opening cysteine and the closing phenylalanine or tryptophan. D genes are given only for firm matches. The size field is filled for only some rows; it gives once, few, many or a size class.

clone size: .; D gene: TRBD2; V gene: TRBV12-3/TRBV12-4; J gene: TRBJ2-3; CDR3 protein: CASRNERGADTQYF; CDR3 DNA: TGTGCCAGCAGGAACGAGCGGGGGGCAGATACGCAGTATTTT
clone size: .; D gene: .; V gene: TRBV7-9; J gene: TRBJ1-4; CDR3 protein: CASSPQGNEKLFF; CDR3 DNA: TGTGCCAGCAGCCCGCAGGGTAATGAAAAACTGTTTTTT
clone size: .; D gene: .; V gene: TRBV4-1; J gene: TRBJ2-3; CDR3 protein: CASSQERWATDTQYF; CDR3 DNA: TGCGCCAGCAGCCAAGAAAGGTGGGCCACAGATACGCAGTATTTT
clone size: .; D gene: TRBD1; V gene: TRBV6-1; J gene: TRBJ2-1; CDR3 protein: CASSARDRNYNEQFF; CDR3 DNA: TGTGCCAGCAGTGCCCGGGACAGAAACTACAATGAGCAGTTCTTC
clone size: .; D gene: .; V gene: TRBV19; J gene: TRBJ2-5; CDR3 protein: CASSMDSTQETQYF; CDR3 DNA: TGTGCCAGTAGCATGGACAGCACCCAAGAGACCCAGTACTTC
clone size: .; D gene: .; V gene: TRBV20-1; J gene: TRBJ1-3; CDR3 protein: CSAVQGVGNTIYF; CDR3 DNA: TGCAGTGCGGTTCAGGGTGTCGGAAACACCATATATTTT
clone size: .; D gene: .; V gene: TRBV7-2; J gene: TRBJ1-5; CDR3 protein: CASSLALLGGNQPQHF; CDR3 DNA: TGTGCCAGCAGCTTAGCGCTCTTGGGGGGCAATCAGCCCCAGCATTTT
clone size: few; D gene: TRBD2; V gene: TRBV5-1; J gene: TRBJ2-6; CDR3 protein: CASSNSGSSGANVLTF; CDR3 DNA: TGCGCCAGCAGCAATAGCGGGAGCTCTGGGGCCAACGTCCTGACTTTC
clone size: .; D gene: .; V gene: TRBV29-1; J gene: TRBJ2-1; CDR3 protein: CSVEHPSGNEQFF; CDR3 DNA: TGCAGCGTTGAACACCCATCAGGCAATGAGCAGTTCTTC
clone size: few; D gene: TRBD1; V gene: TRBV12-3/TRBV12-4; J gene: TRBJ1-2; CDR3 protein: CASSPNRGTNYGYTF; CDR3 DNA: TGTGCCAGCAGTCCCAACAGGGGAACCAACTATGGCTACACCTTC
clone size: few; D gene: .; V gene: TRBV6-5; J gene: TRBJ2-3; CDR3 protein: CASSYSPGDTQYF; CDR3 DNA: TGTGCCAGCAGTTACTCCCCAGGGGATACGCAGTATTTT
clone size: few; D gene: TRBD2; V gene: TRBV4-3; J gene: TRBJ2-1; CDR3 protein: CASSQDLSTSYEQFF; CDR3 DNA: TGCGCCAGCAGCCAAGATCTGTCGACTAGCTATGAGCAGTTCTTC
clone size: .; D gene: TRBD1; V gene: TRBV6-5; J gene: TRBJ2-3; CDR3 protein: CASSYRGRGFRAQYF; CDR3 DNA: TGTGCCAGCAGTTACAGGGGGCGCGGTTTTAGAGCGCAGTATTTT
clone size: .; D gene: .; V gene: TRBV15; J gene: TRBJ2-3; CDR3 protein: CATSRRELTGLPDTQYF; CDR3 DNA: TGTGCCACCAGCAGACGTGAACTAACGGGACTCCCAGATACGCAGTATTTT
clone size: many; D gene: .; V gene: TRBV5-5; J gene: TRBJ2-3; CDR3 protein: CASSLGRNTQYF; CDR3 DNA: TGTGCCAGCAGCCTGGGGCGTAATACGCAGTATTTT
clone size: .; D gene: .; V gene: TRBV7-9; J gene: TRBJ1-2; CDR3 protein: CASSSGGLGGYTF; CDR3 DNA: TGTGCCAGCAGCTCCGGAGGCTTAGGAGGCTACACCTTC
clone size: few; D gene: TRBD2; V gene: TRBV20-1; J gene: TRBJ2-1; CDR3 protein: CSARGRGGRANEQFF; CDR3 DNA: TGCAGTGCTAGAGGAAGAGGCGGGAGGGCGAATGAGCAGTTCTTC
clone size: few; D gene: .; V gene: TRBV20-1; J gene: TRBJ2-7; CDR3 protein: CSANNGASYEQYF; CDR3 DNA: TGCAGTGCAAACAACGGGGCCTCCTACGAGCAGTACTTC
clone size: few; D gene: TRBD2; V gene: TRBV29-1; J gene: TRBJ2-7; CDR3 protein: CSAVGLAGRYEQYF; CDR3 DNA: TGCAGCGCCGTGGGACTAGCGGGGCGGTACGAGCAGTACTTC
clone size: few; D gene: .; V gene: TRBV20-1; J gene: TRBJ2-5; CDR3 protein: CSAKLPQETQYF; CDR3 DNA: TGCAGTGCTAAACTCCCCCAAGAGACCCAGTACTTC
clone size: .; D gene: .; V gene: TRBV18; J gene: TRBJ2-7; CDR3 protein: CASSSLGLSGSEQYF; CDR3 DNA: TGTGCCAGCTCCTCCCTCGGGCTTTCGGGGAGCGAGCAGTACTTC
clone size: .; D gene: .; V gene: TRBV20-1; J gene: TRBJ2-5; CDR3 protein: CSATGLEGTQYF; CDR3 DNA: TGCAGTGCTACGGGCCTAGAAGGGACCCAGTACTTC
clone size: .; D gene: .; V gene: TRBV6-5; J gene: TRBJ2-1; CDR3 protein: CASSYPGGGRQFF; CDR3 DNA: TGTGCCAGCAGTTACCCAGGGGGAGGACGGCAGTTCTTC
clone size: .; D gene: .; V gene: TRBV20-1; J gene: TRBJ2-1; CDR3 protein: CSARSGSNEQLF; CDR3 DNA: TGCAGTGCTAGATCGGGAAGCAATGAGCAGCTCTTC
clone size: once; D gene: .; V gene: TRBV5-1; J gene: TRBJ2-3; CDR3 protein: CASSAGQSFTDTQYF; CDR3 DNA: TGCGCCAGCAGCGCGGGACAGTCCTTCACAGATACGCAGTATTTT
clone size: once; D gene: TRBD1; V gene: TRBV18; J gene: TRBJ2-7; CDR3 protein: CASSPGTGTNYEQYF; CDR3 DNA: TGTGCCAGCTCACCGGGGACAGGGACGAACTACGAGCAGTACTTC
clone size: .; D gene: .; V gene: TRBV7-9; J gene: TRBJ2-1; CDR3 protein: CASSIPNQAEQFF; CDR3 DNA: TGTGCCAGCAGCATCCCGAATCAAGCGGAGCAGTTCTTC
clone size: .; D gene: TRBD1; V gene: TRBV6-1; J gene: TRBJ1-5; CDR3 protein: CASSQDRDDQPQHF; CDR3 DNA: TGTGCCAGCAGCCAGGACAGGGATGATCAGCCCCAGCATTTT
clone size: .; D gene: .; V gene: TRBV6-1; J gene: TRBJ1-3; CDR3 protein: CASTGGARRNTIYF; CDR3 DNA: TGTGCCAGCACCGGTGGGGCTAGGAGAAACACCATATATTTT
clone size: few; D gene: .; V gene: TRBV5-1; J gene: TRBJ1-5; CDR3 protein: CASSKGRNQPQHF; CDR3 DNA: TGCGCCAGCAGCAAGGGACGAAATCAGCCCCAGCATTTT
clone size: few; D gene: TRBD2; V gene: TRBV12-3/TRBV12-4; J gene: TRBJ2-1; CDR3 protein: CASSLTSGIGFF; CDR3 DNA: TGTGCCAGCAGCCTGACTAGCGGGATTGGATTCTTC
clone size: many; D gene: .; V gene: TRBV6-5; J gene: TRBJ1-1; CDR3 protein: CASSTNTEAFF; CDR3 DNA: TGTGCCAGCAGCACGAACACTGAAGCTTTCTTT
clone size: .; D gene: .; V gene: TRBV3-1; J gene: TRBJ2-1; CDR3 protein: CASRFTGVREQFF; CDR3 DNA: TGTGCCAGCAGGTTTACTGGGGTACGCGAGCAGTTCTTC
clone size: few; D gene: TRBD1; V gene: TRBV2; J gene: TRBJ1-2; CDR3 protein: CASRTGTGDGGYTF; CDR3 DNA: TGTGCCAGCAGAACCGGGACAGGGGACGGGGGCTACACCTTC
clone size: .; D gene: .; V gene: TRBV11-3; J gene: TRBJ2-1; CDR3 protein: CASSLETSYNEQFF; CDR3 DNA: TGTGCCAGCAGCTTAGAAACCTCCTACAATGAGCAGTTCTTC
clone size: few; D gene: TRBD1; V gene: TRBV10-3; J gene: TRBJ1-1; CDR3 protein: CAIRGGGLATEAFF; CDR3 DNA: TGTGCCATCCGGGGAGGGGGCTTGGCCACTGAAGCTTTCTTT
clone size: .; D gene: .; V gene: TRBV29-1; J gene: TRBJ1-2; CDR3 protein: CSVEVWGNYGYTF; CDR3 DNA: TGCAGCGTTGAAGTCTGGGGCAACTATGGCTACACCTTC
clone size: few; D gene: .; V gene: TRBV4-3; J gene: TRBJ2-2; CDR3 protein: CASSQDSLGAGELFF; CDR3 DNA: TGCGCCAGCAGCCAAGACTCGTTGGGGGCCGGGGAGCTGTTTTTT
clone size: .; D gene: .; V gene: TRBV5-8; J gene: TRBJ2-1; CDR3 protein: CASSLAGQISYNEQFF; CDR3 DNA: TGTGCCAGCAGCTTGGCCGGACAGATCTCCTACAATGAGCAGTTCTTC
clone size: .; D gene: .; V gene: TRBV5-1; J gene: TRBJ1-1; CDR3 protein: CASSLGLPNAEAFF; CDR3 DNA: TGCGCCAGCAGCTTGGGACTCCCGAACGCTGAAGCTTTCTTT
clone size: few; D gene: .; V gene: TRBV10-3; J gene: TRBJ2-2; CDR3 protein: CAIEKGGNTGELFF; CDR3 DNA: TGTGCCATCGAAAAGGGCGGGAACACCGGGGAGCTGTTTTTT
clone size: many; D gene: .; V gene: TRBV6-5; J gene: TRBJ1-1; CDR3 protein: CASSYGVSGRGAFF; CDR3 DNA: TGTGCCAGCAGTTACGGAGTATCGGGGCGCGGGGCTTTCTTT
clone size: .; D gene: TRBD1; V gene: TRBV20-1; J gene: TRBJ1-5; CDR3 protein: CSARQGPNQPQHF; CDR3 DNA: TGCAGTGCACGACAGGGTCCCAATCAACCCCAGCATTTT
clone size: .; D gene: TRBD2; V gene: TRBV9; J gene: TRBJ2-3; CDR3 protein: CASSAEGGRGKEHF; CDR3 DNA: TGTGCCAGCAGCGCCGAGGGCGGGAGGGGTAAGGAGCACTTT
clone size: .; D gene: TRBD1; V gene: TRBV7-2; J gene: TRBJ1-2; CDR3 protein: CASSLGTGSSYGYTF; CDR3 DNA: TGTGCCAGCAGCTTAGGGACAGGGTCAAGCTATGGCTACACCTTC
clone size: few; D gene: .; V gene: TRBV20-1; J gene: TRBJ2-5; CDR3 protein: CSAIGRGQETQYF; CDR3 DNA: TGCAGTGCTATCGGGCGGGGCCAAGAGACCCAGTACTTC
clone size: .; D gene: .; V gene: TRBV20-1; J gene: TRBJ1-1; CDR3 protein: CSADRKGRNTEAFF; CDR3 DNA: TGCAGTGCCGACCGCAAGGGGCGGAACACTGAAGCTTTCTTT
clone size: once; D gene: .; V gene: TRBV7-6; J gene: TRBJ2-1; CDR3 protein: CASSPISGGPGNEQFF; CDR3 DNA: TGTGCCAGCAGTCCTATTAGCGGCGGACCAGGCAATGAGCAGTTCTTC